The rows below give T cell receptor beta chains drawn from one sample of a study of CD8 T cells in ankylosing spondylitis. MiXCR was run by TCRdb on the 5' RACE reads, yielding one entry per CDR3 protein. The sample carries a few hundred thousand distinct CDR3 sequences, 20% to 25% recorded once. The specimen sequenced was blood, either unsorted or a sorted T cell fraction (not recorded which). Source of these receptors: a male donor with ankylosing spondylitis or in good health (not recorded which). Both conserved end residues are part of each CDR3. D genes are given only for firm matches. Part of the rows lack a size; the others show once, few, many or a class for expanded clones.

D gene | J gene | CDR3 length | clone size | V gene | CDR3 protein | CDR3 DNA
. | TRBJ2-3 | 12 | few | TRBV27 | CASGRAWDTQYF | TGTGCCAGCGGCAGGGCTTGGGATACGCAGTATTTT
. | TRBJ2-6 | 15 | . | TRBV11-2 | CASSLATSGANVLTF | TGTGCCAGCAGCTTAGCGACCTCTGGGGCCAACGTCCTGACTTTC
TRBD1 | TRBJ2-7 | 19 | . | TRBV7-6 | CASSLAAGQGGESYYEQYF | TGTGCCAGCAGCTTAGCCGCGGGACAGGGGGGCGAATCGTATTACGAGCAGTACTTC
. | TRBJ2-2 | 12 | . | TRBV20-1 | CSAFRGTGELFF | TGCAGTGCTTTCCGAGGGACCGGGGAGCTGTTTTTT
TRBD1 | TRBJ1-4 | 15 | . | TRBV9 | CASSAGQGATEKLFF | TGTGCCAGCAGCGCAGGACAGGGGGCAACTGAAAAACTGTTTTTT
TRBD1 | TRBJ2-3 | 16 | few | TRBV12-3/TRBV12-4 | CASSGGQGTTTDTQYF | TGTGCCAGCAGTGGTGGACAGGGGACGACCACAGATACGCAGTATTTT
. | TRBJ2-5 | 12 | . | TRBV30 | CAWIREQETQYF | TGTGCCTGGATTAGGGAGCAAGAGACCCAGTACTTC
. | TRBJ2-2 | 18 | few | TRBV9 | CASSDPGRLLHNTGELFF | TGTGCCAGCAGCGACCCGGGACGGCTACTTCACAACACCGGGGAGCTGTTTTTT
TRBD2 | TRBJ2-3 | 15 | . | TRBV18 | CASSQSGGAGDTQYF | TGTGCCAGCTCCCAAAGCGGGGGTGCAGGAGATACGCAGTATTTT
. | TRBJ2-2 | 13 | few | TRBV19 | CASIGAYTGELFF | TGTGCCAGTATAGGGGCGTACACCGGGGAGCTGTTTTTT
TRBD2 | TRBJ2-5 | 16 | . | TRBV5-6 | CASSQALADLQETQYF | TGTGCCAGCAGCCAAGCACTAGCGGACCTCCAAGAGACCCAGTACTTC
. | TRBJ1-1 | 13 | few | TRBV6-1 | CASRKGAGTEAFF | TGTGCCAGCAGGAAAGGGGCCGGTACTGAAGCTTTCTTT
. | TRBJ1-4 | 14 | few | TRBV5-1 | CASSEGQNVEKLFF | TGCGCCAGCAGCGAGGGACAAAATGTTGAAAAACTGTTTTTT
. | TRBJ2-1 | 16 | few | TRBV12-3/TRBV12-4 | CASSPTERLEYGEQFF | TGTGCCAGCAGCCCTACAGAGAGGTTGGAGTACGGTGAGCAGTTCTTC
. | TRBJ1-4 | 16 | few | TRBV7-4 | CASRPRTEAPNEKLFF | TGTGCCAGCAGACCAAGGACAGAGGCCCCTAATGAAAAACTGTTTTTT
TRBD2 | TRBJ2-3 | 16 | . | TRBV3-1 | CASSQVRGGAADTQYF | TGTGCCAGCAGCCAAGTTCGCGGGGGGGCAGCAGATACGCAGTATTTT
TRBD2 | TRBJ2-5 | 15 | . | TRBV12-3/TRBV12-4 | CASSLSGGGQETQYF | TGTGCCAGCAGTTTGTCGGGGGGAGGGCAAGAGACCCAGTACTTC
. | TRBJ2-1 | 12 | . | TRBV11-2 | CASSSTDNEQFF | TGTGCCAGCAGCTCGACAGATAATGAGCAGTTCTTC
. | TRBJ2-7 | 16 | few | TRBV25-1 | CASSRQGGNWGYEQYF | TGTGCCAGCAGTCGCCAAGGGGGAAATTGGGGCTACGAGCAGTACTTC
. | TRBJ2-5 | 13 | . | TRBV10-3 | CAIRPWGEETQYF | TGTGCCATCAGGCCTTGGGGGGAGGAGACCCAGTACTTC
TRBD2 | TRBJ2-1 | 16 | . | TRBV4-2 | CASSQVAAGAFNEQFF | TGTGCCAGCAGCCAGGTAGCAGCGGGGGCCTTCAATGAGCAGTTCTTC
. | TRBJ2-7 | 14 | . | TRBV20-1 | CSASIRDTLYEQYF | TGCAGTGCTAGTATCCGGGACACCCTCTACGAGCAGTACTTC
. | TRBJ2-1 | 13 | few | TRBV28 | CASSSSLGDEQFF | TGTGCCAGCAGTTCCTCTCTGGGCGATGAGCAGTTCTTC
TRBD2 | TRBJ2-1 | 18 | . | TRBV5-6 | CASSSEGLVSSGYNEQFF | TGTGCCAGCAGCTCCGAGGGACTAGTAAGTTCTGGTTACAATGAGCAGTTCTTC
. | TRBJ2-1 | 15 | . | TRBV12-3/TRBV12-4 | CASSLIAGGQGEQFF | TGTGCCAGCAGTTTAATAGCGGGGGGACAGGGTGAGCAGTTCTTC
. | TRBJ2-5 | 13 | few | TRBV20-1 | CSVLNWGIETQYF | TGCAGTGTCCTTAACTGGGGGATCGAGACCCAGTACTTC
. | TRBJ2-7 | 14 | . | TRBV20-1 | CSARAHGYTYEQYF | TGCAGTGCTAGAGCGCACGGATACACCTACGAGCAGTACTTC
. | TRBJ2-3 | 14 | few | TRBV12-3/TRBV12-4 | CASTMGGAGDTQYF | TGTGCCAGCACCATGGGGGGGGCCGGCGATACGCAGTATTTT
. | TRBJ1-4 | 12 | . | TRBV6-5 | CSPGQTNEKLFF | TGTTCCCCAGGGCAGACTAATGAAAAACTGTTTTTT
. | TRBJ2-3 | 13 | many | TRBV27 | CASSLPSTDTQYF | TGTGCCAGCAGTTTACCTAGCACAGATACGCAGTATTTT
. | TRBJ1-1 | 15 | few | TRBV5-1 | CASSLWEGGSPEAFF | TGCGCCAGCAGCCTGTGGGAGGGGGGGTCTCCTGAAGCTTTCTTT
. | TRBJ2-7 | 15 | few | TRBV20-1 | CSARDPDGSLYEQYF | TGCAGTGCTAGAGATCCGGACGGATCCCTCTACGAGCAGTACTTC
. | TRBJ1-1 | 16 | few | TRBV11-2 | CASSLVPGGQNTEAFF | TGTGCCAGCAGCTTAGTCCCGGGCGGGCAGAACACTGAAGCTTTCTTT
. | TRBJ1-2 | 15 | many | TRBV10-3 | CAISESPGNDYGYTF | TGTGCCATCAGTGAGTCGCCAGGCAACGACTATGGCTACACCTTC
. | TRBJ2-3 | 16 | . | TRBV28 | CASSAHRGRGSDTQYF | TGTGCCAGCAGTGCTCATAGGGGCAGGGGATCAGATACGCAGTATTTT
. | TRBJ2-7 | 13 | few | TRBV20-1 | CSARAAGGYEQYF | TGCAGTGCTAGAGCGGCAGGGGGGTACGAGCAGTACTTC
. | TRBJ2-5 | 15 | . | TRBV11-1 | CASSFSTIHQETQYF | TGTGCCAGCAGCTTTTCTACAATCCACCAAGAGACCCAGTACTTC
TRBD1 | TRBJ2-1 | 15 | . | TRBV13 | CASSLRTGGDVEQFF | TGTGCCAGCAGCTTGAGGACAGGGGGCGATGTGGAGCAGTTCTTC
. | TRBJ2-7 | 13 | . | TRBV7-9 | CASSPEAAYEQYF | TGCGCCAGCAGCCCGGAAGCGGCCTACGAGCAGTACTTC
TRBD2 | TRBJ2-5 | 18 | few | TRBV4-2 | CASSQESAGGNYQETQYF | TGTGCCAGCAGCCAAGAGTCGGCGGGGGGCAACTACCAAGAGACCCAGTACTTC
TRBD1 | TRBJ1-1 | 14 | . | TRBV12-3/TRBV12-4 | CASRQTGEGTEAFF | TGTGCCAGCAGACAAACAGGGGAGGGCACTGAAGCTTTCTTT
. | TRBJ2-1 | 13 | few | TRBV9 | CASSPGGSPGQFF | TGTGCCAGCAGCCCCGGGGGCTCACCAGGGCAGTTCTTC
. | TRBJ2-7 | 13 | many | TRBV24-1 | CATSDFGGGEQYF | TGTGCCACCAGTGATTTCGGGGGTGGCGAGCAGTACTTC
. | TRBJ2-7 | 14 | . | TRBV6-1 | CASSEEATMYEQYF | TGTGCCAGCAGTGAAGAGGCTACCATGTACGAGCAGTACTTC
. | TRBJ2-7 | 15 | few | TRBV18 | CASSPPAGTKYEQYF | TGTGCCAGCTCACCACCCGCCGGGACAAAGTACGAGCAGTACTTC
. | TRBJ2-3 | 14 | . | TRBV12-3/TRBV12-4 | CASRGEAMADTQYF | TGTGCCAGCAGGGGGGAAGCCATGGCAGATACGCAGTATTTT
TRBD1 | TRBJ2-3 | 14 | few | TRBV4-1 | CASSEGGSTDTQYF | TGCGCCAGCAGCGAAGGGGGCAGCACAGATACGCAGTATTTT
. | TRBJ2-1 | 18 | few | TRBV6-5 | CASSYLVGAGVSYNEQFF | TGTGCCAGCAGTTACTTGGTTGGGGCAGGCGTCTCCTACAATGAGCAGTTCTTC
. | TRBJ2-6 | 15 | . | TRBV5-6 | CASSLASSGANVLTF | TGTGCCAGCAGCTTGGCCAGCTCTGGGGCCAACGTCCTGACTTTC
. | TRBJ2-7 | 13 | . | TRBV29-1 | CSVENREGYEQYF | TGCAGCGTTGAAAACAGGGAGGGGTACGAGCAGTACTTC
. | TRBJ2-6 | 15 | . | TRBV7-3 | CASSFMGSGANVLTF | TGTGCCAGCAGCTTCATGGGCTCTGGGGCCAACGTCCTGACTTTC
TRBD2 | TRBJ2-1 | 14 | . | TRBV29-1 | CSARGGGNYNEQFF | TGCAGCGCGCGTGGCGGGGGGAACTACAATGAGCAGTTCTTC
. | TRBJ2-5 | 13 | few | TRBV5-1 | CASRLHPQETQYF | TGCGCCAGCAGACTGCACCCGCAAGAGACCCAGTACTTC
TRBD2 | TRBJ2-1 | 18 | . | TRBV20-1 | CSARDPPGLAAIYNEQFF | TGCAGTGCTAGAGATCCCCCCGGTCTAGCGGCTATTTACAATGAGCAGTTCTTC
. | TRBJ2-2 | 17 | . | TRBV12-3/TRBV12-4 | CASSTSGQGANTGELFF | .
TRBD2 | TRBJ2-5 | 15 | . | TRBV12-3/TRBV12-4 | CASKQSGASWETQYF | TGTGCCAGCAAACAAAGCGGGGCCTCTTGGGAGACCCAGTACTTC